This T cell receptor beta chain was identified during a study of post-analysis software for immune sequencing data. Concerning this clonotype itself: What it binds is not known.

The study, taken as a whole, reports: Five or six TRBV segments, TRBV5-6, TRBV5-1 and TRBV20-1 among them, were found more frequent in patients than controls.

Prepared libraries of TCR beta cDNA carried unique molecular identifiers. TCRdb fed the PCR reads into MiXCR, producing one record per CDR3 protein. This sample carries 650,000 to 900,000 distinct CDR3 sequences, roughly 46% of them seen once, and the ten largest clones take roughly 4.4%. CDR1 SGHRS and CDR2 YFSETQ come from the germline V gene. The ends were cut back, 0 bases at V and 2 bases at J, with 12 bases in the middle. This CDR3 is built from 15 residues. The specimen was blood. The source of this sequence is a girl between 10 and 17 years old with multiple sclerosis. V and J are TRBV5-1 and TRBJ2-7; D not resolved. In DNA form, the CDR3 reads TGCGCCAGCAGCTTGGCCCATTCCCTGACCTACGAGCAGTACTTC. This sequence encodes CASSLAHSLTYEQYF. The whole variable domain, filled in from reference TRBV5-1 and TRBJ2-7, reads KAGVTQTPRYLIKTRGQQVTLSCSPISGHRSVSWYQQTPGQGLQFLFEYFSETQRNKGNFPGRFSGRQFSNSRSEMNVSTLELGDSALYLCASSLAHSLTYEQYFGPGTRLTVT.